A selection of T cell receptor beta chains follows, all from one sample in a study of cytomegalovirus exposure and HLA in healthy donors. Sequencing was performed with immunoSEQ multiplex PCR; in TCRdb, only in-frame clones are kept and a portion is missing. The data contain about 200,000 clones, around 88% of them singletons. Sequencing was carried out using PBMCs. The receptors come from a woman aged 25 to 39 in good health and CMV-seronegative. Each CDR3 is given with its conserved first and last residue. A D gene is named only where the DNA matches it firmly. The listing skips clone size in some rows; elsewhere it reads once, few, many or a size class.

j_call clone_size v_call d_call cdr3_nt cdr3_aa
TRBJ2-3 - TRBV6-5 TRBD1 TGTGCCAGCAGTTACCCAGGACAGGAAAGCACAGATACGCAGTATTTT CASSYPGQESTDTQYF
TRBJ2-1 - TRBV2 - TGTGCCAGCAGCGGTCGCATGGGCAGTGAGCAGTTCTTC CASSGRMGSEQFF
TRBJ2-1 - TRBV19 TRBD2 TGTGCCAGTAGTACCACCTCCCCGGGACTAGCGGGTAGGAATGAGCAGTTCTTC CASSTTSPGLAGRNEQFF
TRBJ2-1 - TRBV4-2 TRBD2 TGTGCCAGCAGCCAACTAGCGGGAGGAGGAGGGCATGAGCAGTTCTTC CASSQLAGGGGHEQFF
TRBJ2-3 - TRBV6-1 TRBD2 TGTGCCAGCAGTGAAGAGGGAGGGGGCACAGATACGCAGTATTTT CASSEEGGGTDTQYF
TRBJ2-7 - TRBV28 TRBD1 TGTGCCAGCAATTTCGACGGGACAGGGCATTGGGGCGAGCAGTACTTC CASNFDGTGHWGEQYF
TRBJ2-3 - TRBV10-3 TRBD1 TGTGCCATCAGTAGAGGACAGGGACGGACAGATACGCAGTATTTT CAISRGQGRTDTQYF
TRBJ2-2 once TRBV4-1 TRBD2 TGCGCCAGCAGCCAAGAGGGGCTAGCGGGGGCCACCGGGGAGCTGTTTTTT CASSQEGLAGATGELFF
TRBJ2-7 - TRBV19 TRBD2 TGTGCCAGCACCTCGGCGGGACTAGTGGTTTACGAGCAGTACTTC CASTSAGLVVYEQYF
TRBJ1-1 - TRBV13 TRBD1 TGTGCCAGCAGCTTAGGCCGGACAGGGAGGGACACTGAAGCTTTCTTT CASSLGRTGRDTEAFF
TRBJ1-1 - TRBV5-1 - TGCGCCAGCAGCTTGGAGGGGATGAACACTGAAGCTTTCTTT CASSLEGMNTEAFF
TRBJ2-1 - TRBV11-2 TRBD2 TGTGCCAGCAGCCCTGGACTAGCGGGTTCTGGCTTGGATGAGCAGTTCTTC CASSPGLAGSGLDEQFF
TRBJ2-3 - TRBV9 TRBD2 TGTGCCAGCAGCCCCTTGGGGGGGTTCAAGACAGATACGCAGTATTTT CASSPLGGFKTDTQYF
TRBJ1-1 - TRBV4-1 - TGCGCCAGCAGCCAAGAACCCCCCAGGCGAAGCACTGAAGCTTTCTTT CASSQEPPRRSTEAFF
TRBJ1-6 - TRBV19 TRBD1 TGTGCCACCCGGGACAGGAATTCACCCCTCCACTTT CATRDRNSPLHF
TRBJ2-3 - TRBV11-2 - TGTGCCAGCAGCTTAGGATCCTTAGACAGATCAGATACGCAGTATTTT CASSLGSLDRSDTQYF
TRBJ2-7 - TRBV28 TRBD2 TGTGCCAGCAGTTTAGGCGGGAGCTCCTACGAGCAGTACTTC CASSLGGSSYEQYF
TRBJ2-7 once TRBV7-8 - TGTGCCAGCAGCTTAACCCTAGGGGCTTACGAGCAGTACTTC CASSLTLGAYEQYF
TRBJ2-7 - TRBV5-6 TRBD2 TGTGCCAGCAGCTGGGGGCTAGCGGGAGGGGACTACGAGCAGTACTTC CASSWGLAGGDYEQYF
TRBJ1-2 - TRBV4-1 - TGCGCCAGCAGCCAAATTTCCGCAAGGGGTACCAACTATGGCTACACCTTC CASSQISARGTNYGYTF
TRBJ1-5 - TRBV28 - TGTGCCAGCAGGGGGCAGGGCCAGCCCCAGCATTTT CASRGQGQPQHF
TRBJ1-4 - TRBV11-3 - TGTGCCAGCAGCTTAAAACAGGGTGGTGAAAAACTGTTTTTT CASSLKQGGEKLFF
TRBJ1-2 few TRBV28 - TGTGCCAGCACCTCGGGAGATGACAGCTACACCTTC CASTSGDDSYTF
TRBJ2-3 - TRBV4-1 TRBD2 TGCGCCAGCAGCCAACTGCGGGGGGGGTCAGATACGCAGTATTTT CASSQLRGGSDTQYF
TRBJ2-7 few TRBV6-1 - TGTGCCAGCAGTGAGGTAGACGAGCAGTACTTC CASSEVDEQYF
TRBJ2-4 few TRBV28 - TGTGCCAGCAGTTTAACAGGGTTGAACATTCAGTACTTC CASSLTGLNIQYF
TRBJ1-5 - TRBV28 - TGTGCCAGCAGTCCGGACAGCAACAATCAGCCCCAGCATTTT CASSPDSNNQPQHF
TRBJ2-1 - TRBV5-1 TRBD1 TGCGCCAGCAGTAGGGGACAGGGGACTTTCAATGAGCAGTTCTTC CASSRGQGTFNEQFF
TRBJ1-2 - TRBV14 - TGTGCCAGCAGCCCAGGGGAGCGGTATGGCTACACCTTC CASSPGERYGYTF
TRBJ2-1 - TRBV7-8 TRBD2 TGTGCCAGCTTGCCAAGCTTGCGGGAGGGGAGACGGGAGCAGTTCTTC CASLPSLREGRREQFF
TRBJ2-1 - TRBV15 TRBD2 TGTGCCACCAGCGCCCATAGCGGGACCTACAATGAGCAGTTCTTC CATSAHSGTYNEQFF
TRBJ2-5 - TRBV2 TRBD1 TGTGCCACCCACAGGGGGCTAGGGGAGACCCAGTACTTC CATHRGLGETQYF
TRBJ2-7 - TRBV7-7 - TGTGCTAGCAGCTTAGCAGCTGGTCCCTACGAGCAGTACTTC CASSLAAGPYEQYF
TRBJ2-1 - TRBV11-1 - TGTGCCAGCAGCTCTACCCTAGACAATGAGCAGTTCTTC CASSSTLDNEQFF
TRBJ2-6 - TRBV19 - TGTGCCACACGCACCCAGGGGGGAGTCCTGACTTTC CATRTQGGVLTF
TRBJ2-1 - TRBV5-1 - TGCGCCAGCAGCTTTAAGCAAGTCGGGGATGAGCAGTTCTTC CASSFKQVGDEQFF
TRBJ2-7 few TRBV10-1 - TGCGCCAGCAGTGATGGGGGGAACACCTACGAGCAGTACTTC CASSDGGNTYEQYF
TRBJ1-6 - TRBV28 - TGTGCCAGCACTACCCGGGGAGGCGGATCACCTTCACCCCTCCACTTT CASTTRGGGSPSPLHF
TRBJ2-1 - TRBV11-1 - TGTGCCAGCAGCACAAGGGGCAGGGCACCATACAATGAGCAGTTCTTC CASSTRGRAPYNEQFF
TRBJ2-3 - TRBV5-1 - TGCGCCAGCAGCCGGGAAGGCACAGATACGCAGTATTTT CASSREGTDTQYF
TRBJ2-7 - TRBV28 TRBD1 TGTGCCAGCAGTACGAACACGGGACAGGGAAGGTACGAGCAGTACTTC CASSTNTGQGRYEQYF
TRBJ2-7 once TRBV29-1 TRBD2 TGCAGCGTTGTGGAGCGGGGGTACGAGCAGTACTTC CSVVERGYEQYF
TRBJ2-1 - TRBV25-1 TRBD2 TGTGCCAGCAGTGTGGCCCTAGCGGGAGGCGATGAGCAGTTCTTC CASSVALAGGDEQFF
TRBJ2-1 - TRBV2 TRBD2 TGTGCCAGCAGTGAAAGGGCCCTCGGGGGGGAGCAGTTCTTC CASSERALGGEQFF
TRBJ2-7 once TRBV2 TRBD1 TGTGCCAGCAGTGAGGACAGGTACTACGAGCAGTACTTC CASSEDRYYEQYF
TRBJ2-1 - TRBV7-6 - TGTGCCAGCAGTCGGGACTTTTATTCCTACAATGAGCAGTTCTTC CASSRDFYSYNEQFF
TRBJ2-2 - TRBV27 - TGTGCCAGCAGCACCTCAGGGATCAACACCGGGGAGCTGTTTTTT CASSTSGINTGELFF
TRBJ2-5 - TRBV7-9 TRBD2 TGTGCCAGCAGCCCCTATCCGACTAGCGGGAGGCTTCAAGAGACCCAGTACTTC CASSPYPTSGRLQETQYF
TRBJ1-2 - TRBV7-9 TRBD1 TGTGCCAGCACGAACAGGGGGCGAAACTATGGCTACACCTTC CASTNRGRNYGYTF
TRBJ1-2 - TRBV6-1 - TGTGCCAGCAGTGAAGGCACAGCCTATGGCTACACCTTC CASSEGTAYGYTF
TRBJ2-3 - TRBV12-5 - TGTGCTAGTGCCTTGGGGGGAGTCAGCACAGATACGCAGTATTTT CASALGGVSTDTQYF
TRBJ2-7 - TRBV19 TRBD2 TGTGCCAGTAGTATCTCCGCGGGGGGACCCTACGAGCAGTACTTC CASSISAGGPYEQYF
TRBJ2-3 - TRBV27 - TGTGCCAGCAGTCCGCCCCCCCTAGGTTACGGGAGCACAGATACGCAGTATTTT CASSPPPLGYGSTDTQYF